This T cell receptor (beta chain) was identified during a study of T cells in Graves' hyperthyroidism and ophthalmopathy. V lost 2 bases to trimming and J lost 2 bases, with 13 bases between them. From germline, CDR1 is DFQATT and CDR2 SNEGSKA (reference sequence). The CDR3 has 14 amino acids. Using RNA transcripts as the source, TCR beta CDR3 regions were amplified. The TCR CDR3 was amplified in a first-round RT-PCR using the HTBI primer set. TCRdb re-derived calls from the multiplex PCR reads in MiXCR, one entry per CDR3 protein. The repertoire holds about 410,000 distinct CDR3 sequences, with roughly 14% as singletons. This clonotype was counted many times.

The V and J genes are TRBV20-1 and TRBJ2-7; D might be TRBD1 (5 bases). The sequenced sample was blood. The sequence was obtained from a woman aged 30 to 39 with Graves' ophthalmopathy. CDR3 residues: CSARTPDSPYEQYF. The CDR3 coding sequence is TGCAGTGCTAGAACACCAGACAGCCCCTACGAGCAGTACTTC.